These 22 T cell receptor beta chains share one sample of origin, sequenced in a study of CD8 T cells in ankylosing spondylitis. Each CDR3 protein is one row after TCRdb ran MiXCR on the 5' RACE reads. The table has about 260,000 distinct CDR3 sequences, approximately 24% seen once. Input material: blood, either unsorted or a sorted T cell fraction (not recorded which). The source is a male donor with ankylosing spondylitis or in good health (not recorded which).

The CDR3 sequence: CASSDVGTGGKDTQYF. In nucleotides, the CDR3 is TGTGCCAGCAGTGATGTCGGGACAGGGGGCAAAGATACGCAGTATTTT. The chain combines TRBV2 with TRBJ2-3; 12 bases fit TRBD1. The length of the CDR3 is 16 residues. Losses at the gene ends were 3 bases for V and 5 bases for J; bases not matched to a gene: 6. The germline V gene has CDR1 SNHLY and CDR2 FYNNEI.

This clonotype was recorded many times. V and J are TRBV20-1 and TRBJ2-1; TRBD1 aligns across 8 bases. The CDR3 is 13 amino acids. Germline V gives CDR1 DFQATT, CDR2 SNEGSKA (reference sequence). Losses at the gene ends were 6 bases for V and 12 bases for J; bases not matched to a gene: 13. The CDR3, as DNA: TGCAGTGCCCCGGGACAGGCCATGGGGGGGCAGTTCTTC. It codes for CSAPGQAMGGQFF.

This clonotype was detected a few times. V is TRBV20-1 and J is TRBJ2-7; D perhaps matches TRBD1 (6 bases). V gave up 0 bases and J gave up 12 bases, with 18 bases separating them. Germline lookup yields CDR1 DFQATT and CDR2 SNEGSKA (reference sequence). The CDR3 is 13 residues long. The DNA for the CDR3 is TGCAGTGCTAGAGATTTGGGGGACACCCCGGGGTACTTC. It translates to CSARDLGDTPGYF.

This clonotype was detected many times. The chain employs TRBV6-1 and TRBJ1-5, with D uncertain. The CDR3 is made up of 14 amino acids. Between the trimmed V and J ends, which lost 7 bases and 1 base, there was a span of 11 bases. Germline V gene sequence: CDR1 MNHNS, CDR2 SASEGT. CDR3 amino acids: CASNGVRSNQPQHF. CDR3 in DNA: TGTGCCAGCAATGGTGTCAGGAGCAATCAGCCCCAGCATTTT.

The chain carries TRBV12-3 or TRBV12-4 and TRBJ2-7; D perhaps matches TRBD1 (6 bases). CDR3 size: 13 residues. V lost 4 bases and J 5 bases, leaving 12 bases between the germline ends. The CDR3 bases are TGTGCCAGCAGTTCAGGGGTAAAGGACGAGCAGTACTTC. Translation: CASSSGVKDEQYF.

The chain is built from TRBV3-1 and TRBJ2-3; D is perhaps TRBD2 (6 bases). CDR1 is LGHDT and CDR2 is YNNKEL in the germline V gene (reference sequence). V dropped 4 bases and J dropped 5 bases, with 19 bases sitting between them. The CDR3 consists of 16 residues. In DNA form, the CDR3 reads TGTGCCAGCAGCCCTCTCTGGAGGGAAGAACAAGATACGCAGTATTTT. This encodes CASSPLWREEQDTQYF.

A few counts support this clonotype. The CDR3 coding sequence is TGCAGTGCTAGAGATTTAGGGGGCGGGCAGTACTTC. Protein: CSARDLGGGQYF. The V call is TRBV20-1, the J call TRBJ2-7, with 7 nucleotides matching TRBD1. The ends lost 0 bases at V and 9 bases at J; junction bases unmatched: 5. Germline V CDR1 and CDR2: DFQATT, SNEGSKA (reference sequence). The CDR3 extends over 12 amino acids.

This chain joins TRBV12-3 or TRBV12-4 and TRBJ2-5; no clear D. V lost 8 bases and J lost 1, with 11 bases in between. This CDR3 contains 13 residues. The CDR3, as DNA: TGTGCCAGCGCGCTCCTAGTCCAAGAGACCCAGTACTTC. Amino acid sequence: CASALLVQETQYF.

This clonotype was recorded at least ten times. The gene calls are TRBV18 and TRBJ2-7; D may be TRBD2 (6 bases). V dropped 3 bases and J dropped 5 bases, with 8 bases sitting between them. The germline V gene has CDR1 KGHSH and CDR2 LQKENI. The CDR3 extends over 12 amino acids. CDR3 sequence: CASSPGLNEQYF. The CDR3 nucleotides are TGTGCCAGCTCACCGGGACTCAACGAGCAGTACTTC.

Here the CDR3 DNA reads TGCGCCAGCAGCAAATCCCCGGGACAGGGAGGAGAGACCCAGTACTTC. The encoded protein is CASSKSPGQGGETQYF. The chain carries TRBV5-1 and TRBJ2-5, with 9 bases fitting TRBD1. CDR1 is SGHRS, CDR2 YFSETQ, per germline. This CDR3 contains 16 residues. The V gene end was trimmed by 4 bases and the J gene end by 4 bases; junction bases not matched to a gene: 11.

This clonotype was seen a few times. This rearrangement joins TRBV20-1 to TRBJ2-7; TRBD2 aligns across 8 bases. This CDR3 is 17 amino acids long. Germline values: CDR1 DFQATT, CDR2 SNEGSKA (reference sequence). With 0 bases clipped from V and 6 bases from J, the junction kept 16 bases outside the gene matches. The CDR3 nucleotides read TGCAGTGCTAGAGATCGCAAAAACGGGGGGGTCCGAGGCGAGCAGTACTTC. Translating it yields CSARDRKNGGVRGEQYF.

In its sample, this clonotype was seen many times. The V gene is TRBV20-1, the J gene TRBJ2-7; no reliable D call. Germline V lookup: CDR1 DFQATT, CDR2 SNEGSKA (reference sequence). This CDR3 contains 11 residues. The CDR3 loop reads CTARGRYEQYF. The CDR3 coding sequence is TGCACCGCTAGAGGCCGGTACGAGCAGTACTTC.

This clonotype came up many times. The CDR3 DNA reads as TGCAGTGCTAGGGCCGGGACTAGCGTCTACGAGCAGTACTTC. It codes for CSARAGTSVYEQYF. V usage is TRBV20-1 and J usage is TRBJ2-7, with TRBD2 matching 10 bases. CDR3 size: 14 residues. CDR1 is DFQATT, CDR2 SNEGSKA, per germline (reference sequence). Trimming removed 3 bases from V and 3 bases from J; junction bases left unmatched: 5.

This clonotype was picked up many times. The chain employs TRBV12-3 or TRBV12-4 and TRBJ1-1; D is possibly TRBD1 (5 bases). V was pared by 4 bases and J by 5 bases, with 20 bases between. This CDR3 is built from 16 residues. In nucleotides, the CDR3 is TGTGCCAGCAGTTGGGTCCCACAGGAAATTAGAACTGAAGCTTTCTTT. Its translation: CASSWVPQEIRTEAFF.

The V and J genes are TRBV24-1 and TRBJ2-7; D perhaps matches TRBD1 (7 bases). Trimming cost V 4 bases and J 4 bases, with 10 bases left between them. The CDR3 sequence is 13 residues long. Germline assignment: CDR1 KGHDR and CDR2 SFDVKD. The CDR3 protein is CATSEGGQYEQYF. The CDR3 DNA reads as TGTGCCACCAGTGAGGGGGGACAGTACGAGCAGTACTTC.

A few counts support this clonotype. The genes are TRBV20-1 and TRBJ1-1; D is uncertain. Germline-derived CDR1 and CDR2 are DFQATT and SNEGSKA (reference sequence). The CDR3 contains 14 residues. The germline V and J ends were trimmed by 1 base and 3 bases, with 12 bases remaining between them. This CDR3 is CSARVPGTHTEAFF. The CDR3 DNA reads as TGCAGTGCTAGAGTCCCTGGCACCCACACTGAAGCTTTCTTT.

This clonotype was seen repeatedly, ten times or more. The J gene is TRBJ1-5, the V gene TRBV20-1, with no clear D. The ends were cut back, 0 bases at V and 8 bases at J, with 14 bases in the middle. Germline V lookup: CDR1 DFQATT, CDR2 SNEGSKA (reference sequence). The CDR3 length is 14 residues. The chain's CDR3 is CSAREASSREPQHF. The CDR3 nucleotides read TGCAGTGCTAGAGAGGCAAGTTCCCGCGAGCCCCAGCATTTT.

This clonotype has just a few counts. CDR3 in DNA: TGCAGCGCCGGGGGCGTGAGCTCCTACGAGCAGTACTTC. Its protein is CSAGGVSSYEQYF. V usage is TRBV29-1 and J usage is TRBJ2-7; D is tentatively TRBD1 or TRBD2 (6 bases each). Germline V gives CDR1 SQVTM, CDR2 ANQGSEA. This CDR3 spans 13 amino acids. V lost 7 bases and J lost 0, with 13 bases in between.

This clonotype appeared many times. The chain links TRBV29-1 to TRBJ2-7; TRBD1 matches at 8 bases. Per the germline V gene, CDR1 is SQVTM and CDR2 is ANQGSEA. The V gene end was trimmed by 3 bases and the J gene end by 5 bases; junction bases not matched to a gene: 3. The CDR3 has 12 amino acids. The CDR3 sequence is CSVETDRDEQYF. The DNA of the CDR3 is TGCAGCGTTGAGACGGACAGGGACGAGCAGTACTTC.

This clonotype was seen ten or more times. The genes are TRBV5-1 and TRBJ2-2; no clear D. Per germline, CDR1 SGHRS and CDR2 YFSETQ. The CDR3 has 15 residues. Trimming took off 1 base at V and 6 bases at J, with 13 bases between the two ends. This CDR3 reads CASSLTGGRPGELFF. CDR3 DNA: TGCGCCAGCAGCTTGACCGGTGGCCGACCCGGGGAGCTGTTTTTT.

This clonotype occurred many times. This chain links TRBV20-1 with TRBJ1-2; no clear D. Germline CDR1 and CDR2: DFQATT and SNEGSKA (reference sequence). The CDR3 totals 12 residues. The V end was cut by 5 bases, the J end by 4 bases, with 11 bases between. The CDR3 sequence: CSAPGRTYGYTF. The DNA of the CDR3 is TGCAGTGCTCCAGGACGGACCTATGGCTACACCTTC.

The chain couples TRBV9 to TRBJ2-1; TRBD1 matches 10 bases. The ends lost 0 bases at V and 4 bases at J; junction bases unmatched: 10. Germline CDR1 and CDR2: SGDLS and YYNGEE. The CDR3 contains 18 residues. As DNA, the CDR3 is TGTGCCAGCAGCGTAGCTCTAATGGGGGGACAGGGGTACAATGAGCAGTTCTTC. This sequence encodes CASSVALMGGQGYNEQFF. Drawing the rest from reference TRBV9 and TRBJ2-1, the complete variable domain is DSGVTQTPKHLITATGQRVTLRCSPRSGDLSVYWYQQSLDQGLQFLIQYYNGEERAKGNILERFSAQQFPDLHSELNLSSLELGDSALYFCASSVALMGGQGYNEQFFGPGTRLTVL.